These 26 T cell receptor beta chains came from one sample sequenced in a study of cytomegalovirus exposure and HLA in healthy donors. 60 Vbeta and 13 Jbeta primers were used in PCR. TCRdb's table, derived via immunoSEQ multiplex PCR, lists solely in-frame clones and lacks some. The sample lists about 130,000 clones, around 81% seen once, with 0.7% in the top ten. Sequencing was done on a sample of PBMCs. These receptor sequences come from a man between 18 and 29 years old in good health and CMV-seronegative.

This chain connects TRBV5-1 to TRBJ2-1; D call uncertain. Germline CDR1 reads SGHRS; CDR2 reads YFSETQ. Trimming took off 0 bases at V and 10 bases at J, with 11 bases between the two ends. The CDR3 runs to 13 residues. In nucleotides, the CDR3 is TGCGCCAGCAGCTTGGTCCCTGGCGGCGAGCAGTTCTTC. It is translated as CASSLVPGGEQFF.

The V and J genes are TRBV6-5 and TRBJ2-1; tentative D call: TRBD1 (5 bases). There are 12 residues in the CDR3. Per germline, CDR1 MNHEY and CDR2 SVGAGI. Trimming pared 0 bases from V and 12 bases from J, leaving 9 bases between. The CDR3 protein is CASSYSRGGQFF. Written as DNA, the CDR3 is TGTGCCAGCAGTTACTCAAGGGGCGGGCAGTTCTTC.

This chain uses TRBV7-9 with TRBJ1-1; the D is unclear. V shed 3 bases and J shed 4 bases, with 12 bases lying between them. The CDR3 runs to 14 residues. Germline CDR1 is SEHNR and CDR2 is FQNEAQ (reference sequence). The CDR3 here is CASSLRELGTEAFF. CDR3 nucleotide sequence: TGTGCCAGCAGCTTGAGGGAACTGGGCACTGAAGCTTTCTTT.

The rearrangement uses TRBV29-1 and TRBJ1-2, with D uncertain. Trimming shortened V by 4 bases and J by 7 bases, and 7 bases separated the two germline ends. CDR1 is SQVTM, CDR2 ANQGSEA, per germline. The CDR3 spans 10 residues. The CDR3 is CSVVPGGYTF. CDR3 bases: TGCAGCGTTGTTCCCGGTGGCTACACCTTC.

The count of this clone is one. The J gene is TRBJ2-2, the V gene TRBV6-5; tentative D call: TRBD1 (5 bases). Germline V gives CDR1 MNHEY, CDR2 SVGAGI. The CDR3 extends over 12 amino acids. Trimming stripped 5 bases from V and 11 bases from J, with 12 bases between. The chain's CDR3 is CASSTQGSELFF. The CDR3, as DNA: TGTGCCAGCAGTACTCAGGGTTCTGAGCTGTTTTTT.

Only a few counts were recorded for this clone. The chain is built from TRBV4-3 and TRBJ2-3, with D maybe TRBD2 (6 bases). The CDR3 consists of 16 residues. Germline CDR1 reads LGHNA; CDR2 reads YSLEER. V was pared by 0 bases and J by 1 base, with 11 bases between. The CDR3 DNA reads TGCGCCAGCAGCCAAGAAACGACGGGAGGCACAGATACGCAGTATTTT. Its translation: CASSQETTGGTDTQYF.

The V and J genes are TRBV5-6 and TRBJ1-4, with 7 bases that match TRBD1. Germline values: CDR1 SGHDT, CDR2 YYEEEE. This CDR3 region has 16 residues. The V and J ends lost 1 base and 10 bases, in that order; junction bases with no gene match: 13. DNA for the CDR3: TGTGCCAGCAGCTTGAACAGGGGAAATTCGGCGGGAAAACTGTTTTTT. It translates to CASSLNRGNSAGKLFF.

The rearrangement links TRBV25-1 to TRBJ1-2; D is uncertain. With 3 bases removed from V and 5 bases from J, the gap between germline ends came to 10 bases. This CDR3 has 13 residues. Germline CDR1 is MGHDK and CDR2 is SYGVNS. CDR3 nucleotide sequence: TGTGCCAGCAGTGACGAGACATTTTATGGCTACACCTTC. Translating gives CASSDETFYGYTF.

V gene TRBV29-1 combines with J gene TRBJ2-2, with D tentatively TRBD1 (5 bases). V lost 0 bases, J lost 3 bases, and 17 bases lay in between. Germline assignment: CDR1 SQVTM and CDR2 ANQGSEA. This CDR3 region has 17 residues. CDR3 DNA sequence: TGCAGCGTTGAAGATCCTGGGCGACAGACTTACACCGGGGAGCTGTTTTTT. This encodes CSVEDPGRQTYTGELFF.

The genes are TRBV15 and TRBJ1-2; D not resolved. Germline CDR1 LNHNV, CDR2 YYDKDF (reference sequence). V gave up 5 bases and J gave up 5 bases, with 9 bases separating them. The CDR3 length is 12 residues. For the CDR3, the DNA is TGTGCCACCAGCGAAAACTGGTATGGCTACACCTTC. This codes for CATSENWYGYTF.

The V gene is TRBV10-3, the J gene TRBJ2-7; maybe TRBD1 (6 bases). With 4 bases removed from V and 5 bases from J, the gap between germline ends came to 9 bases. The CDR3 covers 12 residues. Germline-derived CDR1 and CDR2 are ENHRY and SYGVKD. The CDR3: CAISVTGHEQYF. The CDR3 nucleotides are TGTGCCATCAGTGTGACAGGCCACGAGCAGTACTTC.

This clone has only one observation. The CDR3 DNA reads as TGTGCCTGGAAGACCATGGGACTACCTTACAATGAGCAGTTCTTC. This translates into CAWKTMGLPYNEQFF. The chain combines TRBV30 with TRBJ2-1, with 7 bases fitting TRBD2. CDR3 size: 15 residues. J lost 4 bases, V lost 4 bases, and 10 bases had no gene match. CDR1 is GTSNPN and CDR2 is SVGIG in the germline V gene (reference sequence).

The chain couples TRBV10-1 to TRBJ2-3, with TRBD1 identical over 7 bases. The CDR3 is 14 amino acids. The germline CDR1 and CDR2 sequences are WNHNN and SYGVQD (reference sequence). Trimming took 5 bases from V and 9 from J; bases not matched to a gene: 11. As DNA, the CDR3 is TGCGCCAGCAGTTCTCGGACAGGTAGTAGAACGCAGTATTTT. Protein: CASSSRTGSRTQYF.

This chain connects TRBV5-1 to TRBJ2-3, with TRBD1 matching over 7 bases. Germline CDR1 and CDR2: SGHRS and YFSETQ. Trimming cost V 4 bases and J 1 base; bases outside gene matches: 6. CDR3 length: 15 residues. The CDR3 here is CASSGRGLGTDTQYF. CDR3 nucleotides: TGCGCCAGCAGCGGCAGGGGGTTGGGCACAGATACGCAGTATTTT.

The chain is built from TRBV11-2 and TRBJ1-6; possibly TRBD1 for D (6 bases). CDR3 size: 12 residues. Trimming removed 2 bases from V and 14 bases from J, with 10 bases in between. CDR1 and CDR2 (germline): SGHAT, FQNNGV. CDR3 region: CASSLRGLTLHF. The CDR3 DNA follows: TGTGCCAGCAGCTTAAGGGGGTTGACCCTCCACTTT.

The sample holds one count of this clone. Distinct nucleotide sequences in the sample also encode this CDR3. The chain uses TRBV6-4 and TRBJ2-3; 13 bases fit TRBD2. Germline V lookup: CDR1 MRHNA, CDR2 SNTAGT. This CDR3 region has 16 residues. V shed 3 bases and J 2 bases; nucleotides not matched to a gene: 2. CDR3 region: CASSETSGGATDTQYF. The CDR3 DNA sequence: TGTGCCAGCAGTGAAACTAGCGGGGGGGCCACAGATACGCAGTATTTT.

J is TRBJ2-2 and V is TRBV18, with D tentatively TRBD1 (5 bases). The CDR3 extends over 16 amino acids. Germline CDR1 reads KGHSH; CDR2 reads LQKENI. With 3 bases removed from V and 0 bases from J, the gap between germline ends came to 11 bases. The CDR3 DNA reads as TGTGCCAGCTCACCTTCCTTAGGGGCGAACACCGGGGAGCTGTTTTTT. It encodes CASSPSLGANTGELFF.

The chain employs TRBV5-4 and TRBJ1-1; tentatively, D is TRBD1 (5 bases). Germline loops: CDR1 SGHNT, CDR2 YYREEE (reference sequence). V was trimmed by 3 bases and J by 0 bases, leaving 9 bases between them. The CDR3 totals 14 residues. CDR3 DNA sequence: TGTGCCAGCAGCTCCACAGGTCTGAACACTGAAGCTTTCTTT. As protein: CASSSTGLNTEAFF.

The rearrangement joins TRBV9 to TRBJ2-5; no reliable D call. The CDR3 contains 14 residues. CDR1 SGDLS and CDR2 YYNGEE come from the germline V gene. Trimming took off 0 bases at V and 4 bases at J, with 10 bases between the two ends. The CDR3 protein is CASSVDPLRETQYF. DNA of the CDR3: TGTGCCAGCAGCGTAGATCCTTTGAGAGAGACCCAGTACTTC. The full variable domain, in which reference TRBV9 and TRBJ2-5 provide the parts outside the CDR3, is DSGVTQTPKHLITATGQRVTLRCSPRSGDLSVYWYQQSLDQGLQFLIQYYNGEERAKGNILERFSAQQFPDLHSELNLSSLELGDSALYFCASSVDPLRETQYFGPGTRLLVL.

The chain is built from TRBV4-1 and TRBJ2-2; 13 nucleotides match TRBD2. J lost 6 bases, V lost 0 bases, and 7 bases had no gene match. This CDR3 has 18 amino acids. Looked up from germline, CDR1 is MGHRA and CDR2 is YSYEKL. The CDR3 coding sequence is TGCGCCAGCAGCCAAGAAGGGACTAGCGGGGTGGGGCCCGGGGAGCTGTTTTTT. As protein: CASSQEGTSGVGPGELFF.

The chain employs TRBV28 and TRBJ1-5, with 10 bases lining up with TRBD1. Germline V gene lookup returns CDR1 MDHEN and CDR2 SYDVKM. CDR3 length: 15 residues. V lost 5 bases to trimming and J lost 1 base; unmatched junction nucleotides: 2. This chain's CDR3 is CASSRTGGSNQPQHF. CDR3 bases: TGTGCCAGCAGTCGGACAGGGGGAAGCAATCAGCCCCAGCATTTT. Variable domain in full (rest from reference TRBV28 and TRBJ1-5): DVKVTQSSRYLVKRTGEKVFLECVQDMDHENMFWYRQDPGLGLRLIYFSYDVKMKEKGDIPEGYSVSREKKERFSLILESASTNQTSMYLCASSRTGGSNQPQHFGDGTRLSIL.

A few counts support this clone. V is TRBV10-3 and J is TRBJ1-5; D uncertain. V was shortened by 0 bases and J by 9 bases, with 15 bases between the two germline ends. Germline values: CDR1 ENHRY, CDR2 SYGVKD. The CDR3 is 15 residues long. This CDR3 reads CAISESMAGSGPQHF. The DNA for the CDR3 is TGTGCCATCAGTGAGTCGATGGCCGGATCAGGGCCCCAGCATTTT.

The chain recombines TRBV6-1 with TRBJ2-7; 11 nucleotides line up with TRBD2. V trimming: 7 bases; J trimming: 5 bases; junction bases outside the gene matches: 10. The CDR3 covers 15 residues. Germline CDR1 reads MNHNS; CDR2 reads SASEGT. Here the CDR3 reads CASISYSGGGDEQYF. CDR3 DNA sequence: TGTGCCAGCATCTCCTATAGCGGGGGGGGAGACGAGCAGTACTTC.

A single count supports this clone. The chain carries TRBV7-2 and TRBJ2-7; tentative D call: TRBD2 (5 bases). CDR1 and CDR2 from the germline V gene are SGHTA and FQGNSA. The CDR3 consists of 13 residues. Between the trimmed V and J ends, which lost 6 bases and 3 bases, there was a span of 12 bases. CDR3 protein: CASSIDRGYEQYF. CDR3 DNA sequence: TGTGCCAGCAGTATTGACCGGGGCTACGAGCAGTACTTC.

The chain employs TRBV19 and TRBJ1-5; 10 bases match TRBD1. The V and J ends lost 4 bases and 7 bases, in that order; junction bases with no gene match: 4. The CDR3 is 14 residues long. Germline V gene data show CDR1 as LNHDA and CDR2 as SQIVND (reference sequence). Here the CDR3 reads CASSTGTGVQPQHF. Here the CDR3 DNA reads TGTGCCAGTAGTACCGGGACAGGGGTGCAGCCCCAGCATTTT.

In its sample, this clone was seen a few times. The rearrangement uses TRBV5-6 and TRBJ2-5, with D unresolved. Germline lookup yields CDR1 SGHDT and CDR2 YYEEEE. The CDR3 sequence is 13 residues long. V was trimmed by 0 bases and J by 5 bases, leaving 8 bases between them. CDR3 nucleotide sequence: TGTGCCAGCAGCTTGGATACTTCGGAGACCCAGTACTTC. It is translated as CASSLDTSETQYF.